This TCR beta chain was found in a study of blood T cell repertoires in COVID-19. Study overall: Sample material is recorded as cDNA or gDNA derived from T cells, B-cell-depleted T cells, or PBMCs.

The germline gives CDR1 GTSNPN, CDR2 SVGIG (reference sequence). This CDR3 comprises 12 residues. The germline V and J ends were trimmed by 4 bases and 0 bases, with 6 bases remaining between them. Clones were read by immunoSEQ multiplex PCR, and TCRdb kept only the in-frame ones, dropping some. The table has over 80,000 clones, about 83% seen once. V is TRBV30 and J is TRBJ1-1, with unresolved D. Specimen: peripheral blood. This TCR was sampled from a woman in her sixties or seventies with acute or convalescent COVID-19. The CDR3 DNA follows: TGTGCCTGGACACTCATGAACACTGAAGCTTTCTTT. Protein product: CAWTLMNTEAFF.